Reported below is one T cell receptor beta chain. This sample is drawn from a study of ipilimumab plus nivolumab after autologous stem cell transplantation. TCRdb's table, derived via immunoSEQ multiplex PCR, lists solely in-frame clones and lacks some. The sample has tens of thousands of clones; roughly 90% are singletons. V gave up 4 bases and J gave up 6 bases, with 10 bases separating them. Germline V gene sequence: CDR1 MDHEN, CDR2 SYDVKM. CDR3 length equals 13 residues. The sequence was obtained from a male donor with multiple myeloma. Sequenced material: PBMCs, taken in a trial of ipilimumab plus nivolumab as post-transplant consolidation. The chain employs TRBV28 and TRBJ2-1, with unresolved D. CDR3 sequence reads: CASSSRGINEQFF. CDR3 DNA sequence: TGTGCCAGCAGTTCCCGAGGAATCAATGAGCAGTTCTTC.